Following are 8 T cell receptor beta chains from one sample sequenced in a study of lymphopenia after photon versus proton radiotherapy. Measured with immunoSEQ multiplex PCR; TCRdb has only the in-frame clones, and not every one. The table lists 37,000 or so clones, 86% of them singletons. The source was peripheral blood, collected from a patient treated with proton-based radiotherapy. The receptors come from a woman between 65 and 79 years old with pancreatic cancer. Some clones in this sample may be carry-over from other donors' samples.

This chain connects TRBV7-3 to TRBJ2-1, with 12 bases identical to TRBD2. The CDR3 loop spans 15 amino acids. The V segment lost 5 bases and the J segment 3 bases; nucleotides outside the gene matches: 2. CDR1 is SGHTA, CDR2 FQGTGA, per germline. CDR3 loop: CASSQGLAGYNEQFF. In DNA form, the CDR3 reads TGTGCCAGCAGCCAGGGACTAGCGGGCTACAATGAGCAGTTCTTC.

This clone was detected once. V gene TRBV30 combines with J gene TRBJ2-7; possibly TRBD1 for D (5 bases). The CDR3 extends over 14 amino acids. The germline V gene has CDR1 GTSNPN and CDR2 SVGIG (reference sequence). The ends were cut back, 5 bases at V and 2 bases at J, with 16 bases in the middle. The DNA of the CDR3 is TGTGCCTGGTCCAACAGGATACTAACCTACGAGCAGTACTTC. Encoded protein: CAWSNRILTYEQYF. Based on the CDR3 plus reference TRBV30 and TRBJ2-7, the full variable domain is SQTIHQWPATLVQPVGSPLSLECTVEGTSNPNLYWYRQAAGRGLQLLFYSVGIGQISSEVPQNLSASRPQDRQFILSSKKLLLSDSGFYLCAWSNRILTYEQYFGPGTRLTVT.

V gene TRBV11-2 combines with J gene TRBJ2-1; unclear D gene. The CDR3 is 11 residues long. In germline, CDR1 is SGHAT, CDR2 FQNNGV. V was pared by 2 bases and J by 6 bases, with 2 bases between. CDR3 in DNA: TGTGCCAGCAGCTTATTCAATGAGCAGTTCTTC. Protein: CASSLFNEQFF.

The chain employs TRBV2 and TRBJ2-7, with D perhaps TRBD1 (5 bases). Germline CDR1 and CDR2: SNHLY and FYNNEI. Between the trimmed V and J ends, which lost 4 bases and 3 bases, there was a span of 10 bases. CDR3 size: 13 residues. Here the CDR3 reads CASSALRGYEQYF. CDR3 bases: TGTGCCAGCAGTGCCCTAAGGGGCTACGAGCAGTACTTC.

This chain joins TRBV7-8 and TRBJ2-3, with D unclear. The V gene lost 1 base and the J gene lost 2 bases, with 7 bases spanning the gap. The CDR3 runs 14 residues. Germline-derived CDR1 and CDR2 are SGHVS and FQNEAQ. The DNA of the CDR3 is TGTGCCAGCAGCTTAGGGACCGCCACAGATACGCAGTATTTT. This codes for CASSLGTATDTQYF.

This clone was found a few times. The chain carries TRBV6-4 and TRBJ2-2, with D unresolved. The ends were cut back, 0 bases at V and 4 bases at J, with 3 bases in the middle. The CDR3 runs 13 residues. In germline, CDR1 is MRHNA, CDR2 SNTAGT. For the CDR3, the DNA is TGTGCCAGCAGTGACTCCCTCACCGGGGAGCTGTTTTTT. It translates to CASSDSLTGELFF.

As DNA, the CDR3 is TGTGCCAGCAGTGACGACTCGAAGCGGTTTAGTTCACCCCTCCACTTT. It specifies CASSDDSKRFSSPLHF. The chain recombines TRBV6-1 with TRBJ1-6; unclear D gene. The CDR3 length is 16 residues. V lost 3 bases and J 9 bases, leaving 18 bases between the germline ends. CDR1 is MNHNS and CDR2 is SASEGT in the germline V gene.

About this clone: Other DNA sequences within the sample encode an identical CDR3. The rearrangement links TRBV11-2 to TRBJ2-7; D not resolved. Trimming removed 5 bases from V and 2 bases from J, with 7 bases in between. The CDR3 covers 12 residues. The germline gives CDR1 SGHAT, CDR2 FQNNGV. The CDR3 DNA is TGTGCCAGCAGCCTAAGGCCCTACGAGCAGTACTTC. Translated, it gives CASSLRPYEQYF.